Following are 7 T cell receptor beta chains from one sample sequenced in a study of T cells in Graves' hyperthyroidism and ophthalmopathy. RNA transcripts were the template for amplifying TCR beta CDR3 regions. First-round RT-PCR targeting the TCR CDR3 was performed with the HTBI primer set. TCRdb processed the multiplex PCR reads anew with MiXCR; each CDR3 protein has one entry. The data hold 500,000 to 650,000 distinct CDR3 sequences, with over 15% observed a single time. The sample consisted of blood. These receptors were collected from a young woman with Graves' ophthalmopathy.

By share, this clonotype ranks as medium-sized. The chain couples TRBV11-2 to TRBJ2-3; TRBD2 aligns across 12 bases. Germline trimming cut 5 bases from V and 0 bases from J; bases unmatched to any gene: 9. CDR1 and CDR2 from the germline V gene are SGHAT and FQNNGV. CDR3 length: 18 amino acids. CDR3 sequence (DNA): TGTGCCAGCAGCGGAAGGACTAGCGGGATAACTAGCACAGATACGCAGTATTTT. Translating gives CASSGRTSGITSTDTQYF.

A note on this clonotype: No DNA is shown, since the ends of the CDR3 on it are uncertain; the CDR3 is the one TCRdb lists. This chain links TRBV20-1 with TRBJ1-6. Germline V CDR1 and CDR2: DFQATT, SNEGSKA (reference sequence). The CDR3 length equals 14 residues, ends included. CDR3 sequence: CSASLAVENSPLHF.

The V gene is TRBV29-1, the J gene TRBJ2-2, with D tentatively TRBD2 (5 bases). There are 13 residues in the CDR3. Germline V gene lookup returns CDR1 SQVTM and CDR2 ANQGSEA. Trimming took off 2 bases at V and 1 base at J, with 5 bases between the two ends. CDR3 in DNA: TGCAGCGTTGAACGGGAGAACACCGGGGAGCTGTTTTTT. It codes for CSVERENTGELFF.

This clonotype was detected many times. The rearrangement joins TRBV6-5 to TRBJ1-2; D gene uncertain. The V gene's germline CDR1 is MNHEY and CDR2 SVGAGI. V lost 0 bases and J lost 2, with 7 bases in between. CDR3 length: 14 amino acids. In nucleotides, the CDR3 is TGTGCCAGCAGTTACTCAGGAGGGAACTATGGCTACACCTTC. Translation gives CASSYSGGNYGYTF.

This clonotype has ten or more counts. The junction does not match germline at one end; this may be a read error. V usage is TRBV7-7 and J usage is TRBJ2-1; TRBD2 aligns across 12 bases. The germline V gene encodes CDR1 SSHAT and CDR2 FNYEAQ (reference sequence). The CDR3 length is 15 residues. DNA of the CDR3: TGTGCTAGCAGCAAAGGACTAGCGGGAAGGGATGAGCAGTTCTTC. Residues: CASSKGLAGRDEQFF.

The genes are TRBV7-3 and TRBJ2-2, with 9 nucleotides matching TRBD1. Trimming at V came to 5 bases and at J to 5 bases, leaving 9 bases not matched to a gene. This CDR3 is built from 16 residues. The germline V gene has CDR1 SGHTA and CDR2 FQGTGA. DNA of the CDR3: TGTGCCAGCAGCCTCCCACAGGGGGCAGGGACCGGGGAGCTGTTTTTT. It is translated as CASSLPQGAGTGELFF.

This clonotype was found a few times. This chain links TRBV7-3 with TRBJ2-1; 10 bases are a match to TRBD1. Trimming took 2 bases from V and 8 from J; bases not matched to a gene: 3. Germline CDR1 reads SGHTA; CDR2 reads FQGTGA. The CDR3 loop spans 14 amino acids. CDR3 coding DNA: TGTGCCAGCAGCTTATGGGACAGGGGTGATGAGCAGTTCTTC. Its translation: CASSLWDRGDEQFF.